What follows are 16 T cell receptor beta chains derived from one specimen sequenced in a study of shared clonotypes between healthy human individuals. TCRdb's copy holds only in-frame clones and misses some; the assay was immunoSEQ multiplex PCR. The sample carries about 1 million clones, about 70% recorded once. The specimen was memory CD4+ T cells sorted from blood. Subset defined: CD45RA-negative fraction. The receptors shown here come from a man aged 18-30 years in good health.

The rearrangement links TRBV2 to TRBJ1-4, with a tentative D call TRBD1 (5 bases). Germline loops: CDR1 SNHLY, CDR2 FYNNEI. The CDR3 is made up of 13 amino acids. V lost 5 bases to trimming and J lost 7 bases, with 11 bases between them. DNA of the CDR3: TGTGCCAGCAGTCCATGGGGGGGTGAAAAACTGTTTTTT. Amino acid sequence: CASSPWGGEKLFF. Supplemented by reference TRBV2 and TRBJ1-4, the full variable domain reads EPEVTQTPSHQVTQMGQEVILRCVPISNHLYFYWYRQILGQKVEFLVSFYNNEISEKSEIFDDQFSVERPDGSNFTLKIRSTKLEDSAMYFCASSPWGGEKLFFGSGTQLSVL.

V usage is TRBV5-4 and J usage is TRBJ2-7; the D gene is possibly TRBD1 (6 bases). Per germline, CDR1 SGHNT and CDR2 YYREEE (reference sequence). CDR3 length: 14 amino acids. The V gene lost 2 bases and the J gene lost 1 base, with 10 bases spanning the gap. The CDR3 loop reads CASSLNRESYEQYF. CDR3 DNA: TGTGCCAGCAGCTTAAACAGGGAGTCCTACGAGCAGTACTTC.

The chain employs TRBV27 and TRBJ2-7; no firm D call. V lost 4 bases and J lost 4, with 17 bases in between. This CDR3 has 15 amino acids. CDR1 MNHEY and CDR2 SMNVEV come from the germline V gene (reference sequence). CDR3 protein: CASSSRGRWTYEQYF. Here the CDR3 DNA reads TGTGCCAGCAGTTCCCGCGGCAGATGGACGTACGAGCAGTACTTC.

This sequence joins TRBV5-1 and TRBJ1-1; the D gene is possibly TRBD1 (5 bases). The CDR3 covers 14 residues. CDR1 SGHRS and CDR2 YFSETQ come from the germline V gene. V lost 6 bases and J lost 1, with 13 bases in between. The CDR3 here is CASTDSVRNTEAFF. CDR3 nucleotides: TGCGCCAGCACCGACAGTGTTCGGAACACTGAAGCTTTCTTT.

The table lists this clone with a few counts. This sample also contains other DNA sequences that code for the same CDR3. The chain employs TRBV5-4 and TRBJ1-3; D is ambiguous. This CDR3 contains 12 residues. Germline CDR1 is SGHNT and CDR2 is YYREEE (reference sequence). V lost 0 bases to trimming and J lost 5 bases, with 3 bases between them. The CDR3 region has the DNA TGTGCCAGCAGCTTGGACAGAAACACCATATATTTT. Translation gives CASSLDRNTIYF.

V and J are TRBV6-5 and TRBJ2-5; possible D gene TRBD2, 7 bases. Germline-derived CDR1 and CDR2 are MNHEY and SVGAGI. This CDR3 contains 12 residues. The V gene lost 2 bases and the J gene lost 7 bases, with 8 bases spanning the gap. CDR3 in DNA: TGTGCCAGCAGTTACGGGGGGGCGACCCAGTACTTC. It encodes CASSYGGATQYF.

This chain uses TRBV27 with TRBJ2-1; possibly TRBD1 for D (6 bases). From germline, CDR1 is MNHEY and CDR2 SMNVEV (reference sequence). V was shortened by 11 bases and J by 5 bases, with 25 bases between the two germline ends. This CDR3 is 16 amino acids long. CDR3 sequence reads: CAALQDRDTLHNEQFF. CDR3 coding DNA: TGTGCCGCCCTCCAAGATCGGGACACCCTACACAATGAGCAGTTCTTC.

The rearrangement joins TRBV6-1 to TRBJ2-7; 11 bases match TRBD2. Germline CDR1 and CDR2: MNHNS and SASEGT. The junction had 5 bases not matched to a gene; V was cut back by 3 bases and J by 4 bases. This CDR3 is built from 15 residues. CDR3 coding DNA: TGTGCCAGCAGTGAGCCGGGACTAGCGGATTACGAGCAGTACTTC. Its translation is CASSEPGLADYEQYF.

The chain is built from TRBV10-3 and TRBJ1-2; D gene uncertain. The CDR3 runs to 16 residues. Looked up from germline, CDR1 is ENHRY and CDR2 is SYGVKD. V lost 0 bases and J lost 4, with 15 bases in between. CDR3 in DNA: TGTGCCATCAGTGAGTCGGGTTTGGAGGGTACCTATGGCTACACCTTC. This encodes CAISESGLEGTYGYTF.

This clone was recorded only once. This sample also contains other DNA sequences that code for the same CDR3. The chain links TRBV30 to TRBJ2-5; the D is unclear. V shed 3 bases and J shed 5 bases, with 7 bases lying between them. Germline lookup yields CDR1 GTSNPN and CDR2 SVGIG (reference sequence). The CDR3 is made up of 11 amino acids. CDR3 in DNA: TGTGCCTGGAGGGGTAGGGAGACCCAGTACTTC. It codes for CAWRGRETQYF.

The chain employs TRBV27 and TRBJ2-6; 8 nucleotides agree with TRBD2. Germline V gene lookup returns CDR1 MNHEY and CDR2 SMNVEV (reference sequence). The CDR3 has 19 residues. J gave up 3 bases and V 6 bases, and 16 bases lay outside the gene matches. CDR3 nucleotides: TGTGCCAGCAGCGACCAAGGCCCGGGGGGGCTAGGTGGGGCCAACGTCCTGACTTTC. Its protein product is CASSDQGPGGLGGANVLTF.

The chain links TRBV7-2 to TRBJ2-7, with D possibly matching TRBD1 (6 bases). Trimming took off 5 bases at V and 2 bases at J, with 13 bases between the two ends. Germline CDR1 reads SGHTA; CDR2 reads FQGNSA. The CDR3 is made up of 14 amino acids. CDR3 sequence (DNA): TGTGCCAGCAGCCCAAGGACAGCTCCCTACGAGCAGTACTTC. Translation gives CASSPRTAPYEQYF.

This chain joins TRBV7-9 and TRBJ2-1, with 8 bases lining up with TRBD2. The germline CDR1 and CDR2 sequences are SEHNR and FQNEAQ (reference sequence). The CDR3 is 15 residues long. The ends lost 5 bases at V and 6 bases at J; junction bases unmatched: 9. The chain's CDR3 is CASSVTSGGANEQFF. CDR3 sequence (DNA): TGTGCCAGCAGCGTTACTAGCGGAGGAGCCAATGAGCAGTTCTTC.

Written as DNA, the CDR3 is TGTGCCAGTAGTACCCAGGGGGCTGGCTATGGCTACACCTTC. Translating gives CASSTQGAGYGYTF. The genes are TRBV19 and TRBJ1-2; 8 bases line up with TRBD1. CDR3 length equals 14 residues. J lost 4 bases, V lost 4 bases, and 5 bases had no gene match. Germline V gene data show CDR1 as LNHDA and CDR2 as SQIVND (reference sequence). The variable domain in full, completed from reference TRBV19 and TRBJ1-2, reads DGGITQSPKYLFRKEGQNVTLSCEQNLNHDAMYWYRQDPGQGLRLIYYSQIVNDFQKGDIAEGYSVSREKKESFPLTVTSAQKNPTAFYLCASSTQGAGYGYTFGSGTRLTVV.

The V and J genes are TRBV11-2 and TRBJ2-1; a possible D gene is TRBD1 (6 bases). The CDR3 consists of 15 residues. Germline V gene data show CDR1 as SGHAT and CDR2 as FQNNGV. V was trimmed by 4 bases and J by 4 bases, leaving 14 bases between them. CDR3 sequence reads: CASSSTGPSYNEQFF. The CDR3 nucleotides are TGTGCCAGCAGCTCCACAGGGCCCTCTTACAATGAGCAGTTCTTC.

Turning to this clone: Other DNA sequences in this sample translate to the same CDR3. The rearrangement uses TRBV9 and TRBJ2-7, with D hard to call. The CDR3 is made up of 13 amino acids. The V end lost 2 bases, the J end lost 4 bases, and 10 bases lay between the germline ends. The germline gives CDR1 SGDLS, CDR2 YYNGEE. The CDR3 DNA reads as TGTGCCAGCAGCGTCCTAGAAGGTTACGAGCAGTACTTC. This gives the protein CASSVLEGYEQYF.